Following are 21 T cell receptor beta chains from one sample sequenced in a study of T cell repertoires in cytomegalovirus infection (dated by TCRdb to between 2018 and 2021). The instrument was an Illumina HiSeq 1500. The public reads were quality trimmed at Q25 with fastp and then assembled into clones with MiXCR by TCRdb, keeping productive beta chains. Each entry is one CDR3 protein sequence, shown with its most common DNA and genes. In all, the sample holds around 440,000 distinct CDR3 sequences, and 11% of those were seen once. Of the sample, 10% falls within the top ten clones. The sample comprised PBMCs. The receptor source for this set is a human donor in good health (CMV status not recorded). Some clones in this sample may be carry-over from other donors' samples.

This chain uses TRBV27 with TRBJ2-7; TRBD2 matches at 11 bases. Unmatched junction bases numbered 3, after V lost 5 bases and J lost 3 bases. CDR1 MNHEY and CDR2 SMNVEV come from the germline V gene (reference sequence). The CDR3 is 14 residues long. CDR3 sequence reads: CASSPTSGGYEQYF. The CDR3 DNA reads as TGTGCCAGCAGTCCCACTAGCGGGGGCTACGAGCAGTACTTC.

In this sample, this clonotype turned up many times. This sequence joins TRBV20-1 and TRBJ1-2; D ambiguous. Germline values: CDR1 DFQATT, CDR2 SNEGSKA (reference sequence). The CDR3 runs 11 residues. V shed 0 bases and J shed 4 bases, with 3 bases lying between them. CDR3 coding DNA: TGCAGTGCTAGAGATGGCTATGGCTACACCTTC. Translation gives CSARDGYGYTF.

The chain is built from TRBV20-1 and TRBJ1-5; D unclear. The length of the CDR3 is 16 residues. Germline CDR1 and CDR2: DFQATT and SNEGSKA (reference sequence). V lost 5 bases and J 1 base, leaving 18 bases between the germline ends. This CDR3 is CSAGDTANPSNQPQHF. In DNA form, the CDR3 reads TGCAGTGCTGGTGACACCGCGAATCCCAGCAATCAGCCCCAGCATTTT.

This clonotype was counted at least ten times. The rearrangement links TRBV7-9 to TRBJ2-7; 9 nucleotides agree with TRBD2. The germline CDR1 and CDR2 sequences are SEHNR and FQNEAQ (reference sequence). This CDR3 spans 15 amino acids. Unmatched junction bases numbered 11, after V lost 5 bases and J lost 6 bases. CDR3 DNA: TGTGCCAGCAGCGCCCCGGGCGGGAGGGCTCGCGAGCAGTACTTC. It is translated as CASSAPGGRAREQYF.

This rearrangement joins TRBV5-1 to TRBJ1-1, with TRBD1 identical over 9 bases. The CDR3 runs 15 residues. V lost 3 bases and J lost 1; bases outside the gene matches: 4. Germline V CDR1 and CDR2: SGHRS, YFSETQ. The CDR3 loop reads CASSWGTGQNTEAFF. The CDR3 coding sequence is TGCGCCAGCAGCTGGGGGACAGGGCAGAACACTGAAGCTTTCTTT.

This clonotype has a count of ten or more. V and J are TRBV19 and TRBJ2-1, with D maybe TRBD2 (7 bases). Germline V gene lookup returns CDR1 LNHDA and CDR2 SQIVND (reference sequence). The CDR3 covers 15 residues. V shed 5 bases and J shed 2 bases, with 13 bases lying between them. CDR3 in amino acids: CASSGGDTPYNEQFF. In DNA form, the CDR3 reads TGTGCCAGTAGTGGGGGGGACACCCCCTACAATGAGCAGTTCTTC.

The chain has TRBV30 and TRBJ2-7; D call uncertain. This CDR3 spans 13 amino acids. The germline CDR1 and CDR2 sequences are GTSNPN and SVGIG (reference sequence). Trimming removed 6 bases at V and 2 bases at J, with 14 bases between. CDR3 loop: CACNTEPAYEQYF. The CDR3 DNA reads TGTGCCTGCAATACGGAACCGGCCTACGAGCAGTACTTC.

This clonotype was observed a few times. The chain's CDR3 is CSAVGTTNTGELFF. CDR3 sequence (DNA): TGCAGTGCCGTCGGGACGACGAACACCGGGGAGCTGTTTTTT. The V gene is TRBV20-1, the J gene TRBJ2-2; D could derive from TRBD1 or TRBD2 (5 bases each). Trimming removed 6 bases from V and 0 bases from J, with 11 bases in between. Germline CDR1 is DFQATT and CDR2 is SNEGSKA (reference sequence). CDR3 length: 14 amino acids.

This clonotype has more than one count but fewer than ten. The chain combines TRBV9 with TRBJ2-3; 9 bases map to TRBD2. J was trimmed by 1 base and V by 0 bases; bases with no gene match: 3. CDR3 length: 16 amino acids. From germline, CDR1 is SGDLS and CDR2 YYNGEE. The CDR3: CASSVAAGGRTDTQYF. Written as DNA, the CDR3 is TGTGCCAGCAGCGTAGCGGCGGGAGGGCGCACAGATACGCAGTATTTT.

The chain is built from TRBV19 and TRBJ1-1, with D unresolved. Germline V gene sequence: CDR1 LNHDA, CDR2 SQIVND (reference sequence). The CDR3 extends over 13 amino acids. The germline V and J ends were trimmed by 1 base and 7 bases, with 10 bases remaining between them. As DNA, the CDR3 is TGTGCCAGTAGTATAGGGCCGGGCGATGAAGCTTTCTTT. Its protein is CASSIGPGDEAFF.

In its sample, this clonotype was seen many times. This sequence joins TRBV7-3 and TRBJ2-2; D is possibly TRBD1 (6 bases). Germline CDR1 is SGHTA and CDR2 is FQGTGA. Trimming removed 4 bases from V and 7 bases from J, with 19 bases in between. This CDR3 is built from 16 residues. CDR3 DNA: TGTGCCAGCAGCTCCCAGGAGGTGGGGGCCGGCGGGGAGCTGTTTTTT. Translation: CASSSQEVGAGGELFF.

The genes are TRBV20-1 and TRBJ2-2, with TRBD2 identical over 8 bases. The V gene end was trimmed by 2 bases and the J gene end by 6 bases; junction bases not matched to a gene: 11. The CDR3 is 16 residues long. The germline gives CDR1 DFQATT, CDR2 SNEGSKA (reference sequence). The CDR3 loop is CSARKGPGLVSGELFF. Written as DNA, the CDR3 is TGCAGTGCTAGAAAGGGCCCGGGACTAGTCTCCGGGGAGCTGTTTTTT.

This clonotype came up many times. The chain's CDR3 is CAALQGNGYTF. The CDR3 DNA is TGTGCCGCACTACAGGGGAATGGCTACACCTTC. The chain uses TRBV7-9 and TRBJ1-2, with 7 positions matching TRBD1. The junction had 6 bases not matched to a gene; V was cut back by 11 bases and J by 6 bases. The CDR3 spans 11 residues. Germline V gene sequence: CDR1 SEHNR, CDR2 FQNEAQ (reference sequence). Filled out from reference TRBV7-9 and TRBJ1-2, the complete variable domain reads DTGVSQNPRHKITKRGQNVTFRCDPISEHNRLYWYRQTLGQGPEFLTYFQNEAQLEKSRLLSDRFSAERPKGSFSTLEIQRTEQGDSAMYLCAALQGNGYTFGSGTRLTVV.

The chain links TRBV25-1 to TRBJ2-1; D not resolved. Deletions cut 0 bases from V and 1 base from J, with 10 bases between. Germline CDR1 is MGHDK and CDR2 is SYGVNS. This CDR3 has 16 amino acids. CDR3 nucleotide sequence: TGTGCCAGCAGTGAATACGAGTATAGTTCCTACAATGAGCAGTTCTTC. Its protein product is CASSEYEYSSYNEQFF.

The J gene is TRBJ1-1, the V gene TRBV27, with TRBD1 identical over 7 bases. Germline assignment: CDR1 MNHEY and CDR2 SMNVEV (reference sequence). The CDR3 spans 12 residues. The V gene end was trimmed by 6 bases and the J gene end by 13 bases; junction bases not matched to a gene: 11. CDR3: CASRDRQGLIFF. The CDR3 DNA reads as TGTGCCAGCAGGGACCGACAGGGTTTGATTTTCTTT.

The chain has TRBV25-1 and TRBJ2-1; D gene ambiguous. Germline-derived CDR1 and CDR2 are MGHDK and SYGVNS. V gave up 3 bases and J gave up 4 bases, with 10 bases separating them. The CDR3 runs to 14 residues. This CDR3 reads CASSELASYNEQFF. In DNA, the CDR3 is TGTGCCAGCAGTGAGCTGGCGAGTTACAATGAGCAGTTCTTC.

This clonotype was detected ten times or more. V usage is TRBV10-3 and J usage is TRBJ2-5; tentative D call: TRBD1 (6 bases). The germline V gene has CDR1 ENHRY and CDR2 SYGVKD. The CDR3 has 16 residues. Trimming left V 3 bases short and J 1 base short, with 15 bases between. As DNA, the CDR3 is TGTGCCATCAGTGAAACGACCACGGACAGCCAAGAGACCCAGTACTTC. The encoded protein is CAISETTTDSQETQYF.

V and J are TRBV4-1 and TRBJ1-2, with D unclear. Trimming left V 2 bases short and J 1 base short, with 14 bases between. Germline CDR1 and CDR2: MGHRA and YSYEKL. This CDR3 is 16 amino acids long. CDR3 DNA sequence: TGCGCCAGCAGCCAATTCGTAACACTCCTTAACTATGGCTACACCTTC. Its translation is CASSQFVTLLNYGYTF.

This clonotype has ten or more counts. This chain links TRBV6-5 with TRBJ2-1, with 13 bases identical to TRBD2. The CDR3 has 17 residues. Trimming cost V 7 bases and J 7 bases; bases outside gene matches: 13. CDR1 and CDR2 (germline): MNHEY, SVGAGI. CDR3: CASTPAPGLAGENEQFF. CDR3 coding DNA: TGTGCCAGCACCCCCGCCCCCGGACTAGCGGGAGAGAATGAGCAGTTCTTC.

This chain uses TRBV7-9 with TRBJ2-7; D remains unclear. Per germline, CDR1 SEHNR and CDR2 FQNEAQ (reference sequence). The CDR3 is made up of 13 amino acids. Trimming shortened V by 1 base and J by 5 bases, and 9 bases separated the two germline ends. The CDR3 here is CASSLEASHEQYF. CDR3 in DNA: TGTGCCAGCAGCTTAGAGGCCAGCCACGAGCAGTACTTC.

This CDR3 reads CATSVATNEKLFF. The CDR3 bases are TGTGCCACCAGTGTAGCAACTAATGAAAAACTGTTTTTT. The genes are TRBV19 and TRBJ1-4, with D unresolved. Per the germline V gene, CDR1 is LNHDA and CDR2 is SQIVND (reference sequence). CDR3 length: 13 residues. V lost 10 bases, J lost 0 bases, and 9 bases lay in between.